A single sample gave rise to the 20 T cell receptor beta chains below, sequenced in a study of cytomegalovirus exposure and HLA in healthy donors. Method: immunoSEQ multiplex PCR; TCRdb's copy keeps in-frame clones and lacks some. Of 100,000 to 150,000 clones in the sample, roughly nine tenths were seen once. The source material was PBMCs. These receptors all stem from a woman younger than 30 in good health and CMV-seronegative.

The chain combines TRBV6-5 with TRBJ1-2; 8 positions match TRBD1. V shed 6 bases and J 6 bases; nucleotides not matched to a gene: 6. This CDR3 is built from 13 residues. CDR1 is MNHEY and CDR2 is SVGAGI in the germline V gene. CDR3 sequence reads: CASRTGTGHGYTF. The CDR3 DNA sequence: TGTGCCAGCAGAACCGGGACAGGCCATGGCTACACCTTC.

The genes are TRBV6-6 and TRBJ1-1, with D possibly TRBD1 on 5 matching bases. CDR3 size: 14 residues. Germline values: CDR1 MNHNY, CDR2 SVGAGI (reference sequence). Between the trimmed V and J ends, which lost 3 bases and 2 bases, there was a span of 10 bases. CDR3 in amino acids: CASSYRDRNTEAFF. DNA for the CDR3: TGTGCCAGCAGTTATCGCGACAGAAACACTGAAGCTTTCTTT.

The chain employs TRBV19 and TRBJ1-5; 8 bases match TRBD1. In germline, CDR1 is LNHDA, CDR2 SQIVND (reference sequence). The junction had 4 bases not matched to a gene; V was cut back by 7 bases and J by 2 bases. This CDR3 has 14 amino acids. CDR3 DNA sequence: TGTGCCAGTAAGCCGGGACAGGGCAATCAGCCCCAGCATTTT. Translation: CASKPGQGNQPQHF.

The rearrangement links TRBV30 to TRBJ2-5; the D gene is possibly TRBD1 (6 bases). V was shortened by 1 base and J by 4 bases, with 7 bases between the two germline ends. Germline CDR1 and CDR2: GTSNPN and SVGIG (reference sequence). CDR3 length: 12 amino acids. The CDR3 loop reads CAWSGGPETQYF. The CDR3 bases are TGTGCCTGGAGTGGGGGGCCAGAGACCCAGTACTTC.

This clone came up once. The V gene is TRBV2, the J gene TRBJ2-6, with 8 nucleotides matching TRBD2. This CDR3 contains 17 residues. V gave up 3 bases and J gave up 4 bases; unmatched junction bases: 8. Germline V lookup: CDR1 SNHLY, CDR2 FYNNEI. The CDR3, as DNA: TGTGCCAGCAGTGATGCCGGACTAGCAGCCGGGGCCAACGTCCTGACTTTC. This encodes CASSDAGLAAGANVLTF.

Note on this clone: A much larger clone is a single base away; this may be a read error. Additional DNA sequences in this sample encode the identical CDR3. The chain couples TRBV10-3 to TRBJ1-2; D possibly corresponds to TRBD1 (6 bases). Germline values: CDR1 ENHRY, CDR2 SYGVKD. Deletions cut 6 bases from V and 6 bases from J, with 20 bases between. The CDR3 sequence is 15 residues long. The CDR3 DNA reads as TGTGCCATCAGGCCGACCTTCGGAACAGGGAATGGCTACACCTTC. This codes for CAIRPTFGTGNGYTF.

The J gene is TRBJ1-5, the V gene TRBV2; D perhaps matches TRBD1 (6 bases). CDR3 length equals 14 residues. The germline V and J ends were trimmed by 6 bases and 4 bases, with 13 bases remaining between them. The V gene's germline CDR1 is SNHLY and CDR2 FYNNEI. The CDR3 region is CASRTPGANQPQHF. CDR3 coding DNA: TGTGCCAGCAGGACGCCAGGGGCGAATCAGCCCCAGCATTTT.

The genes are TRBV2 and TRBJ2-5; TRBD2 aligns across 7 bases. The germline V gene encodes CDR1 SNHLY and CDR2 FYNNEI. The CDR3 is made up of 16 amino acids. The J segment lost 2 bases and the V segment lost 6 bases, leaving 12 bases of the junction unmatched. The CDR3 region is CASSLEESGKQETQYF. DNA for the CDR3: TGTGCCAGCAGCCTCGAGGAGAGCGGGAAGCAAGAGACCCAGTACTTC.

This clone has only one observation. The V gene is TRBV5-1, the J gene TRBJ1-1; 10 bases match TRBD1. The CDR3 consists of 17 residues. CDR1 is SGHRS, CDR2 YFSETQ, per germline. J lost 0 bases, V lost 0 bases, and 5 bases had no gene match. The CDR3 is CASSLEPGQGLNTEAFF. The CDR3 nucleotides are TGCGCCAGCAGCTTGGAGCCGGGACAGGGGCTGAACACTGAAGCTTTCTTT.

V usage is TRBV7-2 and J usage is TRBJ1-1; D gene uncertain. This CDR3 has 15 amino acids. In germline, CDR1 is SGHTA, CDR2 FQGNSA. Trimming left V 7 bases short and J 2 bases short, with 17 bases between. CDR3 loop: CASNFPSGSNTEAFF. The DNA of the CDR3 is TGTGCCAGCAACTTTCCTTCAGGATCTAACACTGAAGCTTTCTTT.

This clone was recorded only once. The V gene is TRBV27, the J gene TRBJ2-7; 10 bases fit TRBD1. The V and J ends lost 6 bases and 6 bases, in that order; junction bases with no gene match: 17. There are 17 residues in the CDR3. The germline V gene has CDR1 MNHEY and CDR2 SMNVEV (reference sequence). CDR3 DNA: TGTGCCAGCAGCCGACCAACCCCCGGGACAGGGGTTCTCGAGCAGTACTTC. Its translation: CASSRPTPGTGVLEQYF.

V gene TRBV6-5 combines with J gene TRBJ1-2; a weak D match, TRBD1 (6 bases). Germline CDR1 is MNHEY and CDR2 is SVGAGI. This CDR3 has 14 residues. The V end lost 5 bases, the J end lost 2 bases, and 12 bases lay between the germline ends. CDR3 DNA: TGTGCCAGCAGTACAGGGTGGGGCAACTATGGCTACACCTTC. Its translation: CASSTGWGNYGYTF.

The chain couples TRBV27 to TRBJ1-2; D ambiguous. From germline, CDR1 is MNHEY and CDR2 SMNVEV (reference sequence). V dropped 5 bases and J dropped 0 bases, with 10 bases sitting between them. This CDR3 has 14 amino acids. Here the CDR3 DNA reads TGTGCCAGCAGTCCTGGCGGCCCTAACTATGGCTACACCTTC. Translation gives CASSPGGPNYGYTF.

The chain carries TRBV27 and TRBJ2-7; perhaps TRBD1 as D (6 bases). Germline V gene sequence: CDR1 MNHEY, CDR2 SMNVEV (reference sequence). The germline V and J ends were trimmed by 2 bases and 2 bases, with 7 bases remaining between them. This CDR3 spans 13 amino acids. As DNA, the CDR3 is TGTGCCAGCAGTTTAGGGACAACCTACGAGCAGTACTTC. It is translated as CASSLGTTYEQYF.

This clone was observed once. The V call is TRBV2, the J call TRBJ2-2; possibly TRBD2 for D (6 bases). The CDR3 consists of 16 residues. CDR1 and CDR2 (germline): SNHLY, FYNNEI. V was clipped by 6 bases and J by 0 bases, with 14 bases between them. The CDR3 nucleotides read TGTGCCAGCAGGGCGGGACTTAACGCGAACACCGGGGAGCTGTTTTTT. Its protein is CASRAGLNANTGELFF.

The chain carries TRBV19 and TRBJ2-1; TRBD1 aligns across 7 bases. This CDR3 region has 13 residues. Germline values: CDR1 LNHDA, CDR2 SQIVND (reference sequence). J was trimmed by 6 bases and V by 8 bases; bases with no gene match: 7. CDR3 region: CASPRQGANEQFF. Written as DNA, the CDR3 is TGTGCCAGTCCCCGACAGGGCGCCAATGAGCAGTTCTTC.

This chain connects TRBV7-2 to TRBJ2-1, with TRBD2 matching 11 bases. Per germline, CDR1 SGHTA and CDR2 FQGNSA. V shed 5 bases, J shed 0 bases, and the junction held 0 bases outside the gene matches. The CDR3 extends over 15 amino acids. The CDR3: CASSGTSGSYNEQFF. The CDR3, as DNA: TGTGCCAGCAGCGGGACTAGCGGCTCCTACAATGAGCAGTTCTTC. Using reference TRBV7-2 and TRBJ2-1 for the parts outside the CDR3, the full variable domain is GAGVSQSPSNKVTEKGKDVELRCDPISGHTALYWYRQSLGQGLEFLIYFQGNSAPDKSGLPSDRFSAERTGGSVSTLTIQRTQQEDSAVYLCASSGTSGSYNEQFFGPGTRLTVL.

The chain is built from TRBV6-1 and TRBJ1-4, with unresolved D. The CDR3 totals 11 residues. The V end was cut by 4 bases, the J end by 13 bases, with 10 bases between. Germline V lookup: CDR1 MNHNS, CDR2 SASEGT. The CDR3 region is CASSAGFGLFF. CDR3 nucleotides: TGTGCCAGCAGTGCCGGGTTCGGACTGTTTTTT.

This clone has a handful of counts. V usage is TRBV2 and J usage is TRBJ1-2; D not certain. The CDR3 has 13 residues. Germline V gives CDR1 SNHLY, CDR2 FYNNEI. Trimming left V 6 bases short and J 5 bases short, with 13 bases between. CDR3 DNA: TGTGCCAGCAGCCCAGAATCAACGTATGGCTACACCTTC. Translating it yields CASSPESTYGYTF.

A single count supports this clone. This chain connects TRBV28 to TRBJ2-7; 7 bases are a match to TRBD1. With V trimmed by 6 bases and J by 4 bases, 6 bases remained unmatched. CDR1 and CDR2 from the germline V gene are MDHEN and SYDVKM. The CDR3 contains 13 residues. CDR3 loop: CASRTDREYEQYF. The CDR3 DNA follows: TGTGCCAGCAGAACTGACAGGGAGTACGAGCAGTACTTC.